This TCR beta chain was obtained from a study of T cell responses to AZD1222 COVID-19 vaccine. Findings of the study overall: Spike-specific TCR breadth and depth rose after two AZD1222 doses.

CDR1 and CDR2 from the germline V gene are MNHNY and SVGAGI (reference sequence). After removal of 7 bases from V and 0 bases from J, the junction contained 8 bases not matched to a gene. This CDR3 has 16 amino acids. Comment on this clone: The antigen remains undetermined.

Clones were read by immunoSEQ multiplex PCR, and TCRdb kept only the in-frame ones, dropping some. The sample yields 90,000 to 150,000 clones, approximately 85% seen once. The starting material was peripheral blood, obtained on day 0 of AZD1222 vaccination. V is TRBV6-6 and J is TRBJ2-1, with 8 bases that match TRBD2. The clonotype comes from an adult in good health. This CDR3 reads CASKRQLAASYNEQFF. The CDR3 nucleotides read TGTGCCAGCAAGAGACAACTAGCGGCCTCCTACAATGAGCAGTTCTTC.